A selection of T cell receptor beta chains follows, all from one sample in a study of type 1 regulatory T cells. TCRdb re-analysed the reads in MiXCR, keeping a single row per CDR3 protein. Of approximately 97,000 distinct CDR3 sequences listed, roughly 31% are singletons. The source material was CD4+ T cells, either the whole sample or a sorted fraction (not recorded which). These receptors were taken from a human donor in good health. CDR3s include the opening cysteine and the closing phenylalanine or tryptophan. A D gene is named only where the DNA matches it firmly. A clone size is listed for some rows: how often the clone was seen (once, few, many), or a class if it is expanded.

clone_size: -; d_call: -; v_call: TRBV7-2; j_call: TRBJ2-6; cdr3_aa: CASSLGQGSSGANVLTF; cdr3_nt: TGTGCCAGCAGCTTAGGTCAGGGTTCCTCTGGGGCCAACGTCCTGACTTTC
clone_size: -; d_call: TRBD2; v_call: TRBV6-2/TRBV6-3; j_call: TRBJ2-1; cdr3_aa: CASSYSHPSGIYNEQFF; cdr3_nt: TGTGCCAGCAGTTACTCCCACCCTAGCGGGATCTACAATGAGCAGTTCTTC
clone_size: once; d_call: -; v_call: TRBV29-1; j_call: TRBJ1-2; cdr3_aa: CSAEGADGYTF; cdr3_nt: TGCAGCGCTGAAGGAGCAGATGGCTACACCTTC
clone_size: few; d_call: TRBD2; v_call: TRBV20-1; j_call: TRBJ2-2; cdr3_aa: CSAWPRGTSEYTGELFF; cdr3_nt: TGCAGTGCCTGGCCCCGGGGGACTAGCGAGTACACCGGGGAGCTGTTTTTT
clone_size: -; d_call: -; v_call: TRBV12-5; j_call: TRBJ2-7; cdr3_aa: CASAQSPLYYEQYF; cdr3_nt: TGTGCTAGTGCCCAGAGTCCTCTTTACTACGAGCAGTACTTC
clone_size: -; d_call: TRBD2; v_call: TRBV5-1; j_call: TRBJ2-1; cdr3_aa: CASRVGGESSYNEQFF; cdr3_nt: TGCGCCAGCAGGGTGGGGGGGGAGAGCTCCTACAATGAGCAGTTCTTC
clone_size: -; d_call: TRBD1; v_call: TRBV7-6; j_call: TRBJ1-6; cdr3_aa: CATSPRQGGNSPLHF; cdr3_nt: TGTGCCACCTCACCGCGACAGGGTGGCAATTCACCCCTCCACTTT
clone_size: -; d_call: -; v_call: TRBV2; j_call: TRBJ2-2; cdr3_aa: CASSEGEKQAGELFF; cdr3_nt: TGTGCCAGCAGTGAGGGAGAAAAGCAAGCCGGGGAGCTGTTTTTT
clone_size: few; d_call: -; v_call: TRBV7-2; j_call: TRBJ2-2; cdr3_aa: CASSLYVNSNTGELFF; cdr3_nt: TGTGCCAGCAGCTTATATGTCAATTCAAACACCGGGGAGCTGTTTTTT
clone_size: few; d_call: -; v_call: TRBV27; j_call: TRBJ1-6; cdr3_aa: CASAGTVGYNSPLHF; cdr3_nt: TGTGCCAGCGCCGGGACGGTTGGGTATAATTCACCCCTCCACTTT
clone_size: -; d_call: -; v_call: TRBV5-4; j_call: TRBJ1-2; cdr3_aa: CASSLKTEYYGYTF; cdr3_nt: TGTGCCAGCAGCTTAAAAACAGAGTACTATGGCTACACCTTC
clone_size: -; d_call: -; v_call: TRBV3-1; j_call: TRBJ2-5; cdr3_aa: CASSLFRNGRETQYF; cdr3_nt: TGTGCCAGCAGCCTTTTCCGGAACGGGAGAGAGACCCAGTACTTC
clone_size: -; d_call: -; v_call: TRBV15; j_call: TRBJ2-5; cdr3_aa: CATSSGGQQETQYF; cdr3_nt: TGTGCCACCAGCAGCGGGGGACAGCAAGAGACCCAGTACTTC
clone_size: -; d_call: -; v_call: TRBV7-2; j_call: TRBJ2-2; cdr3_aa: CASRWDLTGELFF; cdr3_nt: TGTGCCAGCAGGTGGGACCTCACCGGGGAGCTGTTTTTT
clone_size: -; d_call: -; v_call: TRBV5-1; j_call: TRBJ2-2; cdr3_aa: CASSPGHRGELFF; cdr3_nt: TGCGCCAGCAGCCCCGGACACCGCGGGGAGCTGTTTTTT
clone_size: many; d_call: TRBD2; v_call: TRBV7-2; j_call: TRBJ2-1; cdr3_aa: CASSLVGLAGVDEQFF; cdr3_nt: TGTGCCAGCAGCTTAGTGGGATTAGCGGGAGTCGATGAGCAGTTCTTC
clone_size: many; d_call: -; v_call: TRBV6-2/TRBV6-3; j_call: TRBJ2-2; cdr3_aa: CASKKTVAGELFF; cdr3_nt: TGTGCCAGCAAAAAAACGGTGGCCGGGGAGCTGTTTTTT